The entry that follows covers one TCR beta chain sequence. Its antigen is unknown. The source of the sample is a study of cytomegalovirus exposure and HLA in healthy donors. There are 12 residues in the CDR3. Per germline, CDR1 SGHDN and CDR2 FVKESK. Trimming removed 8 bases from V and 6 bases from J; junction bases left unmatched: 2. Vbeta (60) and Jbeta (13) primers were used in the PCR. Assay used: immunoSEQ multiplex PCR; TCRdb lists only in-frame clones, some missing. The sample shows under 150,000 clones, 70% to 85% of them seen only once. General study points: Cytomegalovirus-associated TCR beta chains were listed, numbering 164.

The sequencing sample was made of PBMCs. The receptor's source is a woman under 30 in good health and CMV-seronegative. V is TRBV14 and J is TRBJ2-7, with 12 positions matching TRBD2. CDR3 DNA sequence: TGTGCCAGCGGGACTAGCGGGCCCGAGCAGTACTTC. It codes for CASGTSGPEQYF.